Listed below are T cell receptor beta chains from one sample, sequenced in a study of neurological immune-mediated disorders. MiXCR was run by TCRdb on the 5' RACE reads, yielding one entry per CDR3 protein. Of 55,000 or so distinct CDR3 sequences listed, about 4.2% were seen once; the top ten hold around 3%. Input material: PBMCs. Receptors originate from a man in his forties or fifties with multiple sclerosis. Each CDR3 is given with its conserved first and last residue. Fields, in order: clone size, V gene, J gene, D gene, CDR3 protein, CDR3 DNA. The D gene is left open where the match is weak. Some rows mark clone size as missing; the rest say once, few, many or name a class of expanded clone.

size: many; V: TRBV5-1; J: TRBJ2-2; D: NA; CDR3: CASSRDSGELFF; DNA: TGCGCCAGCAGCAGAGACTCCGGGGAGCTGTTTTTT
size: many; V: TRBV5-1; J: TRBJ1-1; D: NA; CDR3: CASSLGQTMNTEAFF; DNA: TGCGCCAGCAGCTTGGGACAGACGATGAACACTGAAGCTTTCTTT
size: many; V: TRBV15; J: TRBJ2-3; D: TRBD1; CDR3: CATAFARGRDTQYF; DNA: TGTGCCACCGCCTTCGCGAGGGGGCGAGATACGCAGTATTTT
size: many; V: TRBV7-9; J: TRBJ2-2; D: TRBD2; CDR3: CASSPKRENTGELFF; DNA: TGTGCCAGCAGCCCCAAGCGGGAGAACACCGGGGAGCTGTTTTTT
size: many; V: TRBV3-1; J: TRBJ2-5; D: NA; CDR3: CASSPGRFLETQYF; DNA: TGTGCCAGCAGCCCGGGGAGGTTTTTGGAGACCCAGTACTTC
size: many; V: TRBV6-6; J: TRBJ2-7; D: NA; CDR3: CASSSTDSHPYEQYF; DNA: TGTGCCAGCAGTTCCACCGACAGCCACCCCTACGAGCAGTACTTC
size: many; V: TRBV20-1; J: TRBJ1-1; D: NA; CDR3: CSAREGREGRYQVTEAFF; DNA: TGCAGTGCTAGAGAGGGGAGGGAGGGGAGATATCAAGTCACTGAAGCTTTCTTT
size: NA; V: TRBV20-1; J: TRBJ1-5; D: NA; CDR3: CSAMASQPQNF; DNA: TGCAGTGCTATGGCCAGTCAGCCCCAGAATTTT
size: many; V: TRBV4-1; J: TRBJ2-7; D: TRBD1; CDR3: CASSVTGAGYEQYF; DNA: TGCGCCAGCAGCGTGACAGGGGCTGGGTACGAGCAGTACTTC
size: many; V: TRBV29-1; J: TRBJ2-3; D: TRBD2; CDR3: CSTGLAGRATDTQYF; DNA: TGCAGCACGGGACTAGCGGGGCGAGCCACAGATACGCAGTATTTT
size: many; V: TRBV27; J: TRBJ1-4; D: TRBD1; CDR3: CASSPGTVNPTNEKLFF; DNA: TGTGCCAGCAGCCCCGGGACAGTAAACCCAACTAATGAAAAACTGTTTTTT
size: NA; V: TRBV29-1; J: TRBJ2-7; D: TRBD2; CDR3: CSVGGLAGRLIYEQYF; DNA: TGCAGCGTTGGCGGACTAGCGGGAAGACTCATATACGAGCAGTACTTC
size: many; V: TRBV3-1; J: TRBJ2-7; D: NA; CDR3: CASSQSGLAEQYF; DNA: TGTGCCAGCAGCCAATCAGGGCTGGCCGAGCAGTACTTC
size: many; V: TRBV12-3/TRBV12-4; J: TRBJ1-2; D: NA; CDR3: CASSFVSGWYGYTF; DNA: TGTGCCAGCAGTTTTGTCTCGGGGTGGTATGGCTACACCTTC
size: NA; V: TRBV5-1; J: TRBJ1-5; D: NA; CDR3: CASSLAGGVPNQPQNF; DNA: TGCGCCAGCAGCTTGGCGGGGGGGGTCCCCAATCAGCCCCAGAATTTT
size: many; V: TRBV28; J: TRBJ2-3; D: TRBD1; CDR3: CASSPGTGTFTDTQYF; DNA: TGTGCCAGCAGTCCCGGGACAGGGACTTTCACAGATACGCAGTATTTT
size: many; V: TRBV15; J: TRBJ2-1; D: TRBD1; CDR3: CATSTDRGRDEQFF; DNA: TGTGCCACCAGCACGGACAGGGGCAGGGATGAGCAGTTCTTC
size: many; V: TRBV20-1; J: TRBJ1-5; D: NA; CDR3: CSATTPGAGNQPQHF; DNA: TGCAGTGCTACAACCCCCGGGGCCGGGAATCAGCCCCAGCATTTT
size: many; V: TRBV20-1; J: TRBJ2-7; D: NA; CDR3: CSARRPGQLYEQYF; DNA: TGCAGTGCTAGAAGACCGGGACAACTCTACGAGCAGTACTTC
size: many; V: TRBV5-1; J: TRBJ2-7; D: TRBD2; CDR3: CASSSLSSGRTYEQYF; DNA: TGCGCCAGCAGCTCCTTGTCTAGCGGGAGGACCTACGAGCAGTACTTC
size: many; V: TRBV15; J: TRBJ2-5; D: TRBD2; CDR3: CATARGGPATQYF; DNA: TGTGCCACCGCCCGGGGGGGCCCGGCAACCCAGTACTTC
size: many; V: TRBV20-1; J: TRBJ2-6; D: NA; CDR3: CSARFPGQGGPLESGANVLTF; DNA: TGCAGTGCTAGATTCCCTGGACAGGGAGGGCCCCTGGAATCTGGGGCCAACGTCCTGACTTTC
size: many; V: TRBV6-5; J: TRBJ2-5; D: TRBD2; CDR3: CASRSAGETQYF; DNA: TGTGCCAGCCGTTCAGCGGGGGAGACCCAGTACTTC
size: many; V: TRBV20-1; J: TRBJ2-1; D: TRBD2; CDR3: CSARAGGYNEQFF; DNA: TGCAGTGCTAGAGCGGGAGGGTACAATGAGCAGTTCTTC
size: many; V: TRBV5-1; J: TRBJ2-5; D: NA; CDR3: CASSGGPETQYF; DNA: TGCGCCAGCAGCGGGGGCCCGGAGACCCAGTACTTC
size: many; V: TRBV5-6; J: TRBJ2-3; D: NA; CDR3: CASSLALGVGTDTQYF; DNA: TGTGCCAGCAGCTTGGCCTTAGGTGTTGGCACAGATACGCAGTATTTT
size: NA; V: TRBV18; J: TRBJ2-7; D: NA; CDR3: CASSPPTGPEQYF; DNA: TGTGCCAGCTCACCGCCGACAGGTCCAGAGCAGTACTTC
size: many; V: TRBV20-1; J: TRBJ1-3; D: NA; CDR3: CSAKLDSGNTIYF; DNA: TGCAGTGCTAAGTTAGACTCTGGAAACACCATATATTTT
size: few; V: TRBV6-5; J: TRBJ2-3; D: NA; CDR3: CASSYFGTDTQYF; DNA: TGTGCCAGCAGTTACTTTGGAACAGATACGCAGTATTTT
size: NA; V: TRBV7-9; J: TRBJ2-2; D: NA; CDR3: CASSLVRDTGELFF; DNA: TGTGCCAGCAGCTTAGTACGAGACACCGGGGAGCTGTTTTTT
size: many; V: TRBV15; J: TRBJ1-1; D: NA; CDR3: CATSRDRGGTEAFF; DNA: TGTGCCACCAGCAGAGACAGGGGAGGCACTGAAGCTTTCTTT
size: many; V: TRBV6-1; J: TRBJ2-5; D: NA; CDR3: CASSVNREETQYF; DNA: TGTGCCAGCAGCGTTAACAGGGAAGAGACCCAGTACTTC
size: many; V: TRBV5-1; J: TRBJ2-5; D: TRBD1; CDR3: CASSLGQGAWETQYF; DNA: TGCGCCAGCAGCTTGGGACAGGGGGCCTGGGAGACCCAGTACTTC
size: many; V: TRBV5-1; J: TRBJ1-1; D: NA; CDR3: CASILGDSGREAFF; DNA: TGCGCCAGCATCCTGGGGGATAGCGGACGTGAAGCTTTCTTT
size: many; V: TRBV20-1; J: TRBJ2-5; D: TRBD2; CDR3: CSARVGLAAHQETQYF; DNA: TGCAGTGCTAGAGTGGGACTAGCGGCCCACCAAGAGACCCAGTACTTC
size: NA; V: TRBV10-1; J: TRBJ2-7; D: TRBD2; CDR3: CASRHGSGGNYEQYF; DNA: TGCGCCAGCAGGCACGGGAGCGGGGGTAACTACGAGCAGTACTTC
size: many; V: TRBV7-3; J: TRBJ2-2; D: NA; CDR3: CASSLTSNGELFF; DNA: TGTGCCAGCAGCTTAACTTCTAACGGGGAGCTGTTTTTT
size: many; V: TRBV3-1; J: TRBJ2-6; D: TRBD1; CDR3: CASSQGTGTGASGANVLTF; DNA: TGTGCCAGCAGCCAAGGTACCGGGACAGGAGCCTCTGGGGCCAACGTCCTGACTTTC
size: many; V: TRBV20-1; J: TRBJ2-7; D: NA; CDR3: CSAAGDAASGRYEQYF; DNA: TGCAGTGCCGCAGGGGACGCAGCTTCGGGGAGGTACGAGCAGTACTTC
size: few; V: TRBV5-1; J: TRBJ2-5; D: TRBD1; CDR3: CASRPSLTGGGETQYF; DNA: TGCGCCAGCAGACCCTCGCTCACAGGGGGAGGAGAGACCCAGTACTTC
size: NA; V: TRBV25-1; J: TRBJ1-4; D: NA; CDR3: CASSEGLREKLFF; DNA: TGTGCCAGCAGTGAAGGGTTGCGGGAAAAACTGTTTTTT
size: NA; V: TRBV24-1; J: TRBJ2-1; D: NA; CDR3: CATSDLGAGEQFF; DNA: TGTGCCACCAGTGATTTGGGGGCTGGGGAGCAGTTCTTC